Listed here is a single T cell receptor (beta chain). The assay was immunoSEQ multiplex PCR, and TCRdb's table has in-frame clones only and misses some. The sample lists a few hundred thousand clones, about 90% seen once, with roughly 6.3% in the top ten. The data derive from a study of blood T cell repertoires in COVID-19. V shed 4 bases and J shed 5 bases, with 12 bases lying between them. This CDR3 has 13 amino acids. The germline V gene has CDR1 SQVTM and CDR2 ANQGSEA. V gene TRBV29-1 combines with J gene TRBJ2-4; a weak D match, TRBD1 (5 bases). The sample comprised peripheral blood. The origin of this receptor is a man aged 60-69 years with acute or convalescent COVID-19. The CDR3 region is CSVALTVENIQYF. The DNA of the CDR3 is TGCAGCGTTGCTTTGACAGTGGAAAACATTCAGTACTTC. The full variable domain, with the rest looked up from reference TRBV29-1 and TRBJ2-4, is SAVISQKPSRDICQRGTSLTIQCQVDSQVTMMFWYRQQPGQSLTLIATANQGSEATYESGFVIDKFPISRPNLTFSTLTVSNMSPEDSSIYLCSVALTVENIQYFGAGTRLSVL.